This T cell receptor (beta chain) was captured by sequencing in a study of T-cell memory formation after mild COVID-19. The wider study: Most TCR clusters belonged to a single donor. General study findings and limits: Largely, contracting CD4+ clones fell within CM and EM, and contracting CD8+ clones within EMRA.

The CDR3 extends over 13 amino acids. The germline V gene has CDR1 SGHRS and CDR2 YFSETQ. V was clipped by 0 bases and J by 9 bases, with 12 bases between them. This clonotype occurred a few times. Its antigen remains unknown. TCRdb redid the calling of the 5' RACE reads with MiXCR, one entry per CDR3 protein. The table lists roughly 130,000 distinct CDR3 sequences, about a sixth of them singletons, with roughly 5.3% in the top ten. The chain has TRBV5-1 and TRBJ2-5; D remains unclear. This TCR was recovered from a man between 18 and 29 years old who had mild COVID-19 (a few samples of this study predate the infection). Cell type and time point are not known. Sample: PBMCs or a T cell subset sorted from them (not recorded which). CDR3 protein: CASSLETSPSQYF. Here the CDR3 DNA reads TGCGCCAGCAGCTTGGAAACTTCCCCGTCCCAGTACTTC.